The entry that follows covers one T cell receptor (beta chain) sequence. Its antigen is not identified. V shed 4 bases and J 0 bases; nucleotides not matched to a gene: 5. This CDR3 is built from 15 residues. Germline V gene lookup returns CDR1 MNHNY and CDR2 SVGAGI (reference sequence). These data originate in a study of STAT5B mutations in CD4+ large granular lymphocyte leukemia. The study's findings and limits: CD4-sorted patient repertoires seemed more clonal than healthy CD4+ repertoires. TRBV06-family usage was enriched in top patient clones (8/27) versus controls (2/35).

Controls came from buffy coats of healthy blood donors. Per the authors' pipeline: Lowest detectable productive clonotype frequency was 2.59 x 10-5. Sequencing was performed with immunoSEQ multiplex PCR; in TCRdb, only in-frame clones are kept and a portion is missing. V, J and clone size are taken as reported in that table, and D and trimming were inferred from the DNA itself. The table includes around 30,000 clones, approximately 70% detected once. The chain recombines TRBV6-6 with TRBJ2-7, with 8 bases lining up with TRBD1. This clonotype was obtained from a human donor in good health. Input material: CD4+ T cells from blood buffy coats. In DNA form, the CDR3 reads TGTGCCAGCAGTTTCCCGACAGGGGACTCCTACGAGCAGTACTTC. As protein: CASSFPTGDSYEQYF.